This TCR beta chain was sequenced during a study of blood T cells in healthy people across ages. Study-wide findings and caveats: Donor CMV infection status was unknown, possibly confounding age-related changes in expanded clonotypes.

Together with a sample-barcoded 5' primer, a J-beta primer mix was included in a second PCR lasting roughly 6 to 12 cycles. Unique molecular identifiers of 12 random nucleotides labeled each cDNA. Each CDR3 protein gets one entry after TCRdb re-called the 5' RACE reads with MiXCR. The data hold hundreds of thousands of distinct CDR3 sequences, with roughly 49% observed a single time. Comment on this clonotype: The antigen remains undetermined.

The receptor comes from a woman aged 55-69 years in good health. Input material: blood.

In DNA, the CDR3 is TGTGCCAGCAGCCGTAGCCAGACTCAAGAGACCCAGTACTTC. Amino acid sequence: CASSRSQTQETQYF. This sequence joins TRBV11-2 and TRBJ2-7; D is undetermined. The J call may be wrong; the DNA end is better matched by TRBJ2-5. Germline CDR1 SGHAT, CDR2 FQNNGV. The CDR3 runs 14 residues.